Shown below are 3 T cell receptor beta chains from a single sample sequenced in a study of T cell changes during pregnancy in multiple sclerosis. The protocol was immunoSEQ multiplex PCR, while the TCRdb copy is restricted to in-frame clones and leaves out a portion. The sample lists 90,000 to 95,000 clones, about 93% seen once, with around 4.1% in the top ten. Sequences were derived from peripheral blood, sampled in the first trimester of pregnancy. The receptor source for this set is a female donor with multiple sclerosis, enrolled in a pregnancy study.

This chain joins TRBV7-9 and TRBJ2-3; D is unclear. Per the germline V gene, CDR1 is SEHNR and CDR2 is FQNEAQ (reference sequence). Deletions cut 3 bases from V and 5 bases from J, with 6 bases between. The CDR3 has 12 amino acids. The CDR3 nucleotides read TGTGCCAGCAGCTTGAATAGAGATACGCAGTATTTT. Its protein is CASSLNRDTQYF.

The chain is built from TRBV5-1 and TRBJ2-6; 12 bases fit TRBD1. Germline V gene lookup returns CDR1 SGHRS and CDR2 YFSETQ. Germline trimming cut 0 bases from V and 3 bases from J; bases unmatched to any gene: 4. The CDR3 spans 18 residues. Here the CDR3 DNA reads TGCGCCAGCAGCTTGGACGGGACAGGGGGCGTTGGGGCCAACGTCCTGACTTTC. This sequence encodes CASSLDGTGGVGANVLTF.

The gene calls are TRBV20-1 and TRBJ2-7; D possibly corresponds to TRBD1 (5 bases). V lost 3 bases to trimming and J lost 9 bases, with 12 bases between them. Per germline, CDR1 DFQATT and CDR2 SNEGSKA (reference sequence). This CDR3 has 11 residues. Written as DNA, the CDR3 is TGCAGTGCTAGTACAGGTTATAGGCAGTACTTC. Protein product: CSASTGYRQYF.